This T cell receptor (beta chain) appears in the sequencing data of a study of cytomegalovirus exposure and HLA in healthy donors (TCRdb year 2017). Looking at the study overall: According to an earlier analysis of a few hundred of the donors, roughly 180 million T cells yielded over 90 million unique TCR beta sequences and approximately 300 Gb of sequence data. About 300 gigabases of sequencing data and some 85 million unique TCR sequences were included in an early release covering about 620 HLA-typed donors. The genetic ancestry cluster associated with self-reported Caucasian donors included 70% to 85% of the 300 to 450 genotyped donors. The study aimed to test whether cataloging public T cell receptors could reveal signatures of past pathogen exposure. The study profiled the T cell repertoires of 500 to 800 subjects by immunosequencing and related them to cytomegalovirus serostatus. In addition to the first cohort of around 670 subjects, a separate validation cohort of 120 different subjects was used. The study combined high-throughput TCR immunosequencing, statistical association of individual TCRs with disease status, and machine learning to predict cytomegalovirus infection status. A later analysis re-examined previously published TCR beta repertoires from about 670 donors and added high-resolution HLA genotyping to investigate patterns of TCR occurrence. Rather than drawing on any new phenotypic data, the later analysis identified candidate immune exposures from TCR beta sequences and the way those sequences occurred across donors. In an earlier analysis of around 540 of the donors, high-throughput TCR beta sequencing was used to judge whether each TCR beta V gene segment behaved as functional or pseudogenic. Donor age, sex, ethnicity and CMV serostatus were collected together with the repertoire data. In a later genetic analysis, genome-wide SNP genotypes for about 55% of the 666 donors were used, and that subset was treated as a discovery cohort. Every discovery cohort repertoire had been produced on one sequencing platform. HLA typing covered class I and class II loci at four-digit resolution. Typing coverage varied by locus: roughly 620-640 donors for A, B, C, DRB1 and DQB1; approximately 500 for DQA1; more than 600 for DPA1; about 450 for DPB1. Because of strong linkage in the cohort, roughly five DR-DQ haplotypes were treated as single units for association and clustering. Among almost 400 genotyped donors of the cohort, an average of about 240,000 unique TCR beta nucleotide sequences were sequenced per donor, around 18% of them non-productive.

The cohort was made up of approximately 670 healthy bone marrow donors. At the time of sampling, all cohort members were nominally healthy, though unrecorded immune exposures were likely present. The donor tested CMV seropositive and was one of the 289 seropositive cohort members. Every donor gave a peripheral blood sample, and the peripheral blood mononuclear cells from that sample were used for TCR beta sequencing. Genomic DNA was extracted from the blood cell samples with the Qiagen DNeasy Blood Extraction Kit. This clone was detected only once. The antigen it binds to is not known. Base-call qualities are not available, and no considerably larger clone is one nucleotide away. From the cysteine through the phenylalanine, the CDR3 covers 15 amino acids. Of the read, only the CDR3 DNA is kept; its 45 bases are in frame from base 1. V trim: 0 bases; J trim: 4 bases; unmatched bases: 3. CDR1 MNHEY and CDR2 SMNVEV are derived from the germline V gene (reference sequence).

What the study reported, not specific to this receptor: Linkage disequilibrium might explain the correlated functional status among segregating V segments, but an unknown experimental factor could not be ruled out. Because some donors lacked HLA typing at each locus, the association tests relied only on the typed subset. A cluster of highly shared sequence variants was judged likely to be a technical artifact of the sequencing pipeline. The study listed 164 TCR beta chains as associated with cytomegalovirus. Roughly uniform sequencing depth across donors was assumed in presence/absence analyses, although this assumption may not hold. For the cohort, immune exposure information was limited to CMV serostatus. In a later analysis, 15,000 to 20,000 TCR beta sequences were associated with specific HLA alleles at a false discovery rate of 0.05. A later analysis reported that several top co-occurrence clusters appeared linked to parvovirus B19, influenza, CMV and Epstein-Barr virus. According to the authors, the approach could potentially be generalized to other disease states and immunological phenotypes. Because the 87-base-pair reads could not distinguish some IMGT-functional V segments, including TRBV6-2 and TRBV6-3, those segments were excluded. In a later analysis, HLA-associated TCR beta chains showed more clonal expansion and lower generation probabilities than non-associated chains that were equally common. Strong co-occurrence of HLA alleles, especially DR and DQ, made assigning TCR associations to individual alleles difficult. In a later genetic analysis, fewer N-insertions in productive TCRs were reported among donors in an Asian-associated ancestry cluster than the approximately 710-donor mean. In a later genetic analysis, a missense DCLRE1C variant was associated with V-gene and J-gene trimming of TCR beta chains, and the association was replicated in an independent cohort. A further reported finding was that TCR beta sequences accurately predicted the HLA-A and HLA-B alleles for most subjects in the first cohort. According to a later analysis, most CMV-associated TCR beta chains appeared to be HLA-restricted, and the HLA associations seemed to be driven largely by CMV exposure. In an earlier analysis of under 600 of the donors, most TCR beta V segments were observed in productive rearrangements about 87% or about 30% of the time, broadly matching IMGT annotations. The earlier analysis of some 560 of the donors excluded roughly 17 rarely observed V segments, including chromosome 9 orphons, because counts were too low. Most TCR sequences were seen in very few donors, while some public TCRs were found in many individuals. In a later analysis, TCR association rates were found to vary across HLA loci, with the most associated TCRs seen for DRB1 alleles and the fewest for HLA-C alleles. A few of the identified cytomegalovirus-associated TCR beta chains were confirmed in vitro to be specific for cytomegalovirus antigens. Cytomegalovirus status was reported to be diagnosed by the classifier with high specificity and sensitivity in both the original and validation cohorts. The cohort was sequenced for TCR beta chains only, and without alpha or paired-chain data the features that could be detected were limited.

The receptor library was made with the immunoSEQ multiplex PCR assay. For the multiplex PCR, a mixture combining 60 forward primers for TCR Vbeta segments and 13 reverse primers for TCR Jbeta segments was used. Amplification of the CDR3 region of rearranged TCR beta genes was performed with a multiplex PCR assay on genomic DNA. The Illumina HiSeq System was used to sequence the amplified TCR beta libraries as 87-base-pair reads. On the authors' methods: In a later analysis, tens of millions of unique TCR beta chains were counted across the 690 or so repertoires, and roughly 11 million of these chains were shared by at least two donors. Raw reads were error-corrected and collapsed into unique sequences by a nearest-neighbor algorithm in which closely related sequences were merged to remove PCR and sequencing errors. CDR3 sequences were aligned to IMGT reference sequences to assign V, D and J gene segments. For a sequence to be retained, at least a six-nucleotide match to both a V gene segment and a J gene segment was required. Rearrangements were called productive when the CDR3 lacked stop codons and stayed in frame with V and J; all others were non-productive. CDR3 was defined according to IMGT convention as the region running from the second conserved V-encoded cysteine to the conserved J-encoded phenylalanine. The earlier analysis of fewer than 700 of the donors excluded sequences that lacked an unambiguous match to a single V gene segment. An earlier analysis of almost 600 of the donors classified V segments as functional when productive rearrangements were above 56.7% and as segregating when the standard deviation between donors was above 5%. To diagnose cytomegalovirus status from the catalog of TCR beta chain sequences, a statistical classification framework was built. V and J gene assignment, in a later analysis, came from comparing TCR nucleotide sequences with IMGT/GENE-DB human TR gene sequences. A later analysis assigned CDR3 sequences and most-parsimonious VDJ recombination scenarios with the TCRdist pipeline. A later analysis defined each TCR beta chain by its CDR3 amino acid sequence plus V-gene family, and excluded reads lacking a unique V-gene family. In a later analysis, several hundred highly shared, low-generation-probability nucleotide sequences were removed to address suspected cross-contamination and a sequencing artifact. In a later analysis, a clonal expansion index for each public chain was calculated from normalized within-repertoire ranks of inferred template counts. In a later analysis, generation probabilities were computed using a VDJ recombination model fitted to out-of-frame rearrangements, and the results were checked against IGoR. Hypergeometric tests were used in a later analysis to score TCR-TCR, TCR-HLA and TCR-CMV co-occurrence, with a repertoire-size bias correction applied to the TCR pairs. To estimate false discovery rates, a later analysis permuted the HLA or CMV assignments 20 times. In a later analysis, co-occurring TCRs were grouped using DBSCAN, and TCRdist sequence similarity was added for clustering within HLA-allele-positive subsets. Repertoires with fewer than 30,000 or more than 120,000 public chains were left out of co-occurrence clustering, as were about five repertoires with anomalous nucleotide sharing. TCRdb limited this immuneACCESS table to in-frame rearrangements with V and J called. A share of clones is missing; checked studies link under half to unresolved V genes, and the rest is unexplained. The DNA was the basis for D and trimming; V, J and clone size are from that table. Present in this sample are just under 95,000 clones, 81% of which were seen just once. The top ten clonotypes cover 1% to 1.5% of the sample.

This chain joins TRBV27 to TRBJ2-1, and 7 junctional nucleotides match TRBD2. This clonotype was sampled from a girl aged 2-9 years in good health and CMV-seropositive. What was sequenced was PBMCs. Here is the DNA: TGTGCCAGCAGTTTATCCCAGCGGGGATACAATGAGCAGTTCTTC. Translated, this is CASSLSQRGYNEQFF.